This passage covers 4 T cell receptor beta chains from one sample sequenced in a study of cytomegalovirus exposure and HLA in healthy donors. This PCR relied on a set of 60 Vbeta primers and 13 Jbeta primers. The data were produced by immunoSEQ multiplex PCR, yet TCRdb's version contains in-frame clones alone and is incomplete. The sample comprises about 120,000 clones, roughly 9% of which are singletons, and around 6.1% rests with the top ten. The sequenced material came from PBMCs. These receptors all stem from a woman between 35 and 50 years old in good health and CMV-seropositive.

This clone appeared a few times. V and J are TRBV29-1 and TRBJ2-5; TRBD1 matches 10 bases. J was trimmed by 2 bases and V by 7 bases; bases with no gene match: 4. The CDR3 extends over 13 amino acids. CDR1 and CDR2 from the germline V gene are SQVTM and ANQGSEA. The CDR3 spells CSGGDRGQETQYF. Here the CDR3 DNA reads TGCAGCGGGGGGGACAGGGGTCAAGAGACCCAGTACTTC.

V gene TRBV18 combines with J gene TRBJ1-6, with D possibly being TRBD1 (6 bases). The CDR3 loop spans 15 amino acids. The germline V and J ends were trimmed by 5 bases and 5 bases, with 13 bases remaining between them. The germline gives CDR1 KGHSH, CDR2 LQKENI. CDR3 protein: CASSVEQGDNSPLHF. CDR3 DNA: TGTGCCAGCTCAGTCGAACAGGGTGATAATTCACCCCTCCACTTT.

Concerning this clone itself: The same CDR3 can be traced to other DNA sequences in this sample. V gene TRBV5-1 combines with J gene TRBJ1-1, with 8 bases aligning to TRBD1. CDR1 and CDR2 (germline): SGHRS, YFSETQ. This CDR3 has 14 amino acids. V trimming: 4 bases; J trimming: 4 bases; junction bases outside the gene matches: 6. In DNA form, the CDR3 reads TGCGCCAGCAGCCTCGGACAGGGCGGCACTGAAGCTTTCTTT. Translation: CASSLGQGGTEAFF.

CDR3 coding DNA: TGTGCCAGCAGTAGCATCGGACAGGGGGACCAGCCCCAGCATTTT. Translating gives CASSSIGQGDQPQHF. The genes are TRBV6-6 and TRBJ1-5, with TRBD1 matching 10 bases. The CDR3 extends over 15 amino acids. The V and J ends lost 5 bases and 7 bases, in that order; junction bases with no gene match: 8. Germline V gene data show CDR1 as MNHNY and CDR2 as SVGAGI (reference sequence).